These T cell receptor beta chains were read from a single sample in a study of breast tumors, draining lymph nodes, adjacent tissues. TCRdb reanalysed the multiplex PCR reads using MiXCR and keeps one entry per CDR3 protein. The sample shows under 250,000 distinct CDR3 sequences, approximately 30% of them seen only once. Sequencing was done on a sample of axillary lymph node tissue. The receptors here all came from a female donor with breast cancer. Some clones in this sample may be carry-over from other donors' samples. Both conserved end residues are part of each CDR3. D genes are given only for firm matches. The listing skips clone size in some rows; elsewhere it reads once, few, many or a size class.

J | V | size | D | CDR3 | DNA
TRBJ2-3 | TRBV12-3/TRBV12-4 | many | TRBD2 | CASSAGERGHTQYF | TGTGCCAGCAGTGCCGGGGAGCGGGGACATACGCAGTATTTT
TRBJ2-2 | TRBV24-1 | NA | NA | CATSDSTGNTGELFF | TGTGCCACCAGTGACTCTACAGGGAACACCGGGGAGCTGTTTTTT
TRBJ2-7 | TRBV6-1 | many | TRBD2 | CASSESTSGRYEQYF | TGTGCCAGCAGTGAATCAACTAGCGGGAGGTACGAGCAGTACTTC
TRBJ1-2 | TRBV24-1 | many | NA | CATSDFSGSYGYTF | TGTGCCACCAGTGATTTTTCGGGGTCCTATGGCTACACCTTC
TRBJ2-7 | TRBV2 | many | NA | CASSGPGGFTYEQYF | TGTGCCAGCAGTGGTCCAGGGGGGTTCACTTACGAGCAGTACTTC
TRBJ2-1 | TRBV30 | many | NA | CAWSADLGYVNEQFF | TGTGCCTGGAGTGCCGATCTCGGGTACGTCAATGAGCAGTTCTTC
TRBJ2-1 | TRBV2 | many | TRBD1 | CASSEQGADYNEQFF | TGTGCCAGCTCCGAACAGGGGGCGGATTACAATGAGCAGTTCTTC
TRBJ2-3 | TRBV9 | many | NA | CASSADSGSSTDTQYF | TGTGCCAGCAGCGCCGATAGCGGCTCTAGCACAGATACGCAGTATTTT
TRBJ1-4 | TRBV25-1 | many | NA | CASSDSSFNEKLFF | TGTGCCAGCAGTGATTCCAGCTTTAATGAAAAACTGTTTTTT
TRBJ1-6 | TRBV9 | many | NA | CASSARGDSPLHF | TGTGCCAGCAGCGCCAGAGGGGATTCACCCCTCCACTTT
TRBJ1-1 | TRBV29-1 | few | NA | CSVAFGDTEAFF | TGCAGCGTTGCATTCGGGGACACTGAAGCTTTCTTT
TRBJ2-1 | TRBV4-1 | many | TRBD2 | CASSARTSGSLSYNEQFF | TGCGCCAGCAGCGCTCGAACTAGCGGGAGTCTCTCCTACAATGAGCAGTTCTTC
TRBJ2-5 | TRBV5-1 | NA | NA | CASSLEAQYF | TGCGCCAGCAGCTTGGAGGCCCAGTACTTC
TRBJ2-1 | TRBV24-1 | many | NA | CATLGSGNEQFF | TGTGCCACCCTTGGGTCCGGAAATGAGCAGTTCTTC
TRBJ1-4 | TRBV20-1 | many | NA | CSARDLGEKLFF | TGCAGTGCTAGAGATCTAGGGGAAAAACTGTTTTTT
TRBJ2-1 | TRBV7-8 | many | NA | CASSLSPGHEFF | TGTGCCAGCAGCCTGTCACCCGGTCACGAGTTCTTC
TRBJ1-2 | TRBV2 | NA | TRBD1 | CASTYRDSSLYGYTF | TGTGCCAGCACTTACCGGGACAGTTCCCTCTATGGCTACACCTTC
TRBJ2-1 | TRBV7-2 | many | TRBD2 | CASSRRTSAYTGEQFF | TGTGCCAGCAGCCGGCGGACTAGCGCCTATACGGGAGAGCAGTTCTTC
TRBJ2-1 | TRBV5-1 | many | TRBD2 | CASSSGGVGDNEQFF | TGCGCCAGCAGCTCGGGGGGAGTTGGGGACAATGAGCAGTTCTTC
TRBJ2-5 | TRBV5-1 | many | TRBD1 | CASSRDRGLETQYF | TGTGCCAGTAGCCGGGACAGGGGGCTCGAGACCCAGTACTTC
TRBJ1-1 | TRBV12-3/TRBV12-4 | NA | NA | CASRTPGRTRTEAFF | TGTGCCAGCAGAACACCGGGACGGACGAGGACTGAAGCTTTCTTT
TRBJ2-7 | TRBV27 | few | TRBD2 | CASSKFSGSLYEQYF | TGTGCCAGCAGTAAGTTCAGCGGGAGCTTATACGAGCAGTACTTC
TRBJ2-5 | TRBV9 | once | TRBD1 | CASSRGQLETQYF | TGTGCCAGCAGCCGGGGACAGCTTGAGACCCAGTACTTC
TRBJ1-2 | TRBV4-1 | NA | NA | CASGQEGDMSGYTF | TGTGCCAGCGGCCAAGAGGGTGACATGAGTGGCTACACCTTC
TRBJ2-3 | TRBV20-1 | NA | NA | CSFQNNEQYF | TGCAGTTTCCAAAACAATGAGCAGTATTTT
TRBJ2-3 | TRBV20-1 | many | NA | CSASQFGYGASTDTQYF | TGCAGTGCTAGTCAATTCGGGTACGGGGCTAGCACAGATACGCAGTATTTT